This T cell receptor (beta chain) was observed in a study of blood T cell repertoires in COVID-19. In the study overall: Sites in the United States, Italy and Spain provided acute and convalescent COVID-19 samples. PBMCs, B-cell-depleted T cells, or T cells provided the cDNA or gDNA that made up the material.

For this clone: A junction end diverges from the germline sequence, so it may reflect a read error.

CDR1 and CDR2 (germline): SSHAT, FNYEAQ (reference sequence). The CDR3 runs to 16 residues. Per the original methods: Reference gene primers were amplified, and this amplification served to estimate nucleated cell counts. Sequenced by immunoSEQ multiplex PCR; TCRdb stores in-frame clones only, minus some. V, J and clone size are taken as reported in that table, and D and trimming were inferred from the DNA itself. This sample has 150,000 to 200,000 clones; approximately 80% occur once, and the top ten carry roughly 2.9%. This chain joins TRBV7-7 and TRBJ2-7; TRBD2 agrees at 9 bases. The specimen sequenced was peripheral blood. This clonotype originated in a woman between 55 and 75 years old with acute or convalescent COVID-19. CDR3 in DNA: TGTGCTAGCAGCCCCTCTTTAGCGGGGGAGGCCTACGAGCAGTACTTC. The encoded protein is CASSPSLAGEAYEQYF.